This T cell receptor (beta chain) was found in a study of glioma-infiltrating T cells. Findings and limits, study-wide: Gliomas, especially low-grade, showed above-expected tissue-blood divergence; non-neoplastic patients showed below. CDR3 overlap between tissue and blood was very small.

For this clonotype: The antigen is not known. A much larger clonotype is one base distant, so this may be a read error. The conserved phenylalanine or tryptophan normally closing the CDR3 is absent here, so this likely arose from a read error. The DNA is omitted, as the CDR3 cannot be located on it reliably, and the CDR3 follows TCRdb's listing.

The iRepertoire nested amplicon-rescue multiplex PCR amplified TCR alpha and beta CDR3s from RNA. For one-step reverse transcription and amplification, 100-400 ng of tissue mRNA or PBMC total RNA was used. TCRdb re-called the multiplex PCR reads through MiXCR, storing one row per CDR3 protein. The sample contains around 180,000 distinct CDR3 sequences, about 47% of which appear only once. The CDR3 is 12 amino acids long, termini counted. The germline CDR1 and CDR2 sequences are LGHDT and YNNKEL (reference sequence). The source is a human donor with low-grade glioma or glioblastoma, undergoing nonglioma brain surgery, or in good health (not recorded which). This chain links TRBV3-1 with TRBJ2-7; the table assigns TRBD1, which was not confirmed against the DNA. Sequenced material: glioma tissue, nonneoplastic brain tissue, or PBMCs (not recorded which). CDR3: CASSQGDRGRSL.